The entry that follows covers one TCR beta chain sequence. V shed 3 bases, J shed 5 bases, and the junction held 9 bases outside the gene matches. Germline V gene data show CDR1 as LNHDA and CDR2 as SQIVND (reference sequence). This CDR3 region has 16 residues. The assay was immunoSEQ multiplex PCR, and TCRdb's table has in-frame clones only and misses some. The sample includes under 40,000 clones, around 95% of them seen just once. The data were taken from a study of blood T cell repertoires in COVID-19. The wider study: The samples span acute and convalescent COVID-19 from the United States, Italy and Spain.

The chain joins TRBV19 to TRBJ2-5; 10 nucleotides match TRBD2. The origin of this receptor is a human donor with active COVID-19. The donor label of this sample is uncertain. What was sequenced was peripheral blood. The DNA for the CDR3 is TGTGCCAGTAGTATTCATGTTGCTAGCGGGAGTGAGACCCAGTACTTC. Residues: CASSIHVASGSETQYF.